Below, 23 T cell receptor beta chains from the same sample are listed, as sequenced in a study of early T cells in non-severe SARS-CoV-2 infection. TCRdb re-derived calls from the 5' RACE reads in MiXCR, one entry per CDR3 protein. Of 35,000 to 50,000 distinct CDR3 sequences in the sample, around 6.9% were seen once. The sequencing input was whole blood. The receptors shown here come from an adult who was a healthcare worker with PCR-confirmed SARS-CoV-2 infection or an uninfected control (not recorded which).

This clonotype was observed at least ten times. The V and J genes are TRBV28 and TRBJ1-5; TRBD1 matches 10 bases. After removal of 6 bases from V and 1 base from J, the junction contained 3 bases not matched to a gene. The CDR3 is 15 amino acids. Germline V gene lookup returns CDR1 MDHEN and CDR2 SYDVKM. CDR3 region: CASSDRGLSNQPQHF. CDR3 DNA: TGTGCCAGCAGCGACAGGGGGCTAAGCAATCAGCCCCAGCATTTT.

V usage is TRBV7-3 and J usage is TRBJ2-2; the match to TRBD1 covers 9 bases. CDR3 length: 17 residues. The ends lost 1 base at V and 2 bases at J; junction bases unmatched: 5. Germline-derived CDR1 and CDR2 are SGHTA and FQGTGA. The CDR3 spells CASSLRTGDLNTGELFF. The CDR3 DNA reads TGTGCCAGCAGCTTAAGGACAGGGGATTTAAACACCGGGGAGCTGTTTTTT.

The genes are TRBV10-3 and TRBJ1-2, with D tentatively TRBD1 (6 bases). Trimming cost V 8 bases and J 4 bases, with 26 bases left between them. There are 17 residues in the CDR3. Germline CDR1 ENHRY, CDR2 SYGVKD. The CDR3 spells CAISAGEQTGMRYGYTF. The CDR3 nucleotides are TGTGCCATCTCGGCCGGAGAGCAAACAGGGATGCGCTATGGCTACACCTTC.

V gene TRBV6-1 combines with J gene TRBJ2-7, with D unclear. The CDR3 has 13 residues. The V end was cut by 4 bases, the J end by 1 base, with 8 bases between. In germline, CDR1 is MNHNS, CDR2 SASEGT. The CDR3, as DNA: TGTGCCAGCAGTGTATCAGTGTCCTACGAGCAGTACTTC. Translated, it gives CASSVSVSYEQYF.

This clonotype was picked up a small number of times. The chain is built from TRBV10-2 and TRBJ1-1; 8 nucleotides match TRBD1. The CDR3 runs to 17 residues. Trimming cost V 6 bases and J 4 bases; bases outside gene matches: 16. CDR1 and CDR2 (germline): WSHSY, SAAADI. The CDR3, as DNA: TGCGCCAGCAGGGGGGGGACAGGAAGCATCAGGGGCACTGAAGCTTTCTTT. Translating it yields CASRGGTGSIRGTEAFF.

Many counts were recorded for this clonotype. This sequence joins TRBV12-3 or TRBV12-4 and TRBJ1-1; tentatively, D is TRBD1 (5 bases). This CDR3 region has 14 residues. Trimming removed 7 bases from V and 0 bases from J, with 12 bases in between. This chain's CDR3 is CASNPGPMNTEAFF. As DNA, the CDR3 is TGTGCCAGCAACCCGGGGCCTATGAACACTGAAGCTTTCTTT.

This clonotype was seen only a few times. This chain joins TRBV12-3 or TRBV12-4 and TRBJ1-6, with a weak D call TRBD1 (5 bases). The CDR3 covers 17 residues. V was pared by 7 bases and J by 1 base, with 17 bases between. The CDR3 DNA is TGTGCCAGCACCTCAATCTGGGGGAGTTCCTATAATTCACCCCTCCACTTT. Protein product: CASTSIWGSSYNSPLHF.

The rearrangement joins TRBV5-1 to TRBJ2-3; D is possibly TRBD2 (6 bases). The CDR3 runs to 13 residues. V lost 1 base and J lost 6, with 9 bases in between. Germline V gives CDR1 SGHRS, CDR2 YFSETQ. The DNA for the CDR3 is TGCGCCAGCAGCTTGCAGGGACTGGATACGCAGTATTTT. Its translation is CASSLQGLDTQYF.

This clonotype was detected ten times or more. This chain uses TRBV27 with TRBJ1-4, with D unclear. Trimming shortened V by 4 bases and J by 7 bases, and 10 bases separated the two germline ends. Germline V gene sequence: CDR1 MNHEY, CDR2 SMNVEV (reference sequence). CDR3 size: 13 residues. Here the CDR3 reads CASSSWDGEKLFF. In DNA, the CDR3 is TGTGCCAGCAGTTCATGGGATGGTGAAAAACTGTTTTTT.

The rearrangement joins TRBV5-1 to TRBJ2-5; D may be TRBD2 (7 bases). The germline V gene has CDR1 SGHRS and CDR2 YFSETQ. The germline V and J ends were trimmed by 4 bases and 9 bases, with 19 bases remaining between them. This CDR3 has 14 residues. The CDR3 protein is CASSPGGGGFSQYF. CDR3 in DNA: TGCGCCAGCAGCCCCGGAGGGGGGGGCTTTTCCCAGTACTTC.

The V call is TRBV14, the J call TRBJ2-4; possibly TRBD2 for D (5 bases). CDR3 length: 13 residues. Germline V CDR1 and CDR2: SGHDN, FVKESK. V was clipped by 0 bases and J by 9 bases, with 9 bases between them. CDR3 sequence: CASSQDVGGIQYF. In nucleotides, the CDR3 is TGTGCCAGCAGCCAAGACGTCGGAGGCATTCAGTACTTC.

This clonotype was counted a few times. This CDR3 reads CASSFGHHYGYTF. CDR3 in DNA: TGTGCCAGCAGCTTCGGACACCACTATGGCTACACCTTC. The chain combines TRBV7-9 with TRBJ1-2, with a possible D match to TRBD1 (5 bases). Germline V gives CDR1 SEHNR, CDR2 FQNEAQ (reference sequence). V was clipped by 3 bases and J by 3 bases, with 8 bases between them. This CDR3 contains 13 residues.

This clonotype has just a few counts. The rearrangement links TRBV6-1 to TRBJ1-1; D remains ambiguous. Trimming took off 1 base at V and 0 bases at J, with 3 bases between the two ends. Germline V CDR1 and CDR2: MNHNS, SASEGT. The CDR3 sequence is 13 residues long. The DNA of the CDR3 is TGTGCCAGCAGTGAAGTGGTGAACACTGAAGCTTTCTTT. This gives the protein CASSEVVNTEAFF.

In this sample, this clonotype turned up many times. The genes are TRBV3-1 and TRBJ2-7; the D gene is possibly TRBD2 (6 bases). The CDR3 contains 17 residues. CDR1 is LGHDT, CDR2 YNNKEL, per germline (reference sequence). The germline V and J ends were trimmed by 0 bases and 4 bases, with 19 bases remaining between them. The CDR3 region is CASSQDLVNTGDYEQYF. Here the CDR3 DNA reads TGTGCCAGCAGCCAAGATCTTGTTAACACGGGGGATTACGAGCAGTACTTC.

The sample holds many counts of this clonotype. The chain is built from TRBV6-5 and TRBJ2-7; a possible D gene is TRBD2 (6 bases). The V gene lost 7 bases and the J gene lost 7 bases, with 35 bases spanning the gap. Germline V gene lookup returns CDR1 MNHEY and CDR2 SVGAGI. The CDR3 is made up of 19 amino acids. CDR3 in amino acids: CASKIRDLPYRGTNEEQYF. CDR3 nucleotide sequence: TGTGCCAGCAAAATCCGGGACTTACCGTACAGAGGTACAAATGAGGAGCAGTACTTC.

There are a few counts of this clonotype. An end of the junction does not agree with germline; a read error may underlie this. The rearrangement joins TRBV7-7 to TRBJ2-3; a possible D gene is TRBD2 (6 bases). Germline CDR1 is SSHAT and CDR2 is FNYEAQ (reference sequence). The length of the CDR3 is 14 residues. The CDR3 sequence is CASSPRLDHYTQYF. The DNA for the CDR3 is TGTGCTAGCAGCCCTAGACTAGACCACTATACGCAGTATTTT.

The rearrangement links TRBV6-2 or TRBV6-3 to TRBJ2-1; the D gene is possibly TRBD1 (5 bases). The germline gives CDR1 MNHEY, CDR2 SVGEGT. V dropped 6 bases and J dropped 7 bases, with 7 bases sitting between them. The CDR3 runs 11 residues. This chain's CDR3 is CASRQGNEQFF. The CDR3 nucleotides are TGTGCCAGCAGGCAGGGTAATGAGCAGTTCTTC.

The chain uses TRBV6-2 or TRBV6-3 and TRBJ2-3, with 8 bases that match TRBD1. The CDR3 covers 17 residues. The germline gives CDR1 MNHEY, CDR2 SVGEGT. Unmatched junction bases numbered 12, after V lost 5 bases and J lost 2 bases. CDR3 sequence reads: CASSPRWGQANTDTQYF. CDR3 sequence (DNA): TGTGCCAGCAGTCCCCGGTGGGGACAGGCAAACACAGATACGCAGTATTTT.

In its sample, this clonotype was seen many times. The chain joins TRBV30 to TRBJ1-2; 11 positions match TRBD1. This CDR3 region has 16 residues. CDR1 is GTSNPN, CDR2 SVGIG, per germline (reference sequence). J lost 5 bases, V lost 2 bases, and 10 bases had no gene match. CDR3 in DNA: TGTGCCTGGAGTCCGGACAGGGGGCGACTATCGTATGGCTACACCTTC. Translating gives CAWSPDRGRLSYGYTF.

The chain links TRBV3-1 to TRBJ2-3; D might be TRBD2 (5 bases). Deletions cut 0 bases from V and 5 bases from J, with 9 bases between. The CDR3 is 14 residues long. Germline V gene data show CDR1 as LGHDT and CDR2 as YNNKEL (reference sequence). CDR3 sequence (DNA): TGTGCCAGCAGCCAAGATCTGGGGAGAGATACGCAGTATTTT. It codes for CASSQDLGRDTQYF.

This CDR3 is CASSQTGVVDNEQFF. The CDR3 coding sequence is TGTGCCAGCAGCCAGACAGGGGTCGTCGACAATGAGCAGTTCTTC. The chain couples TRBV11-3 to TRBJ2-1; 8 bases are a match to TRBD1. The V and J ends lost 5 bases and 5 bases, in that order; junction bases with no gene match: 8. Germline CDR1 SGHNT, CDR2 YENEEA. The CDR3 spans 15 residues.

The sample holds many counts of this clonotype. V gene TRBV7-2 combines with J gene TRBJ1-1; maybe TRBD1 (6 bases). Trimming pared 5 bases from V and 0 bases from J, leaving 25 bases between. Germline V gene sequence: CDR1 SGHTA, CDR2 FQGNSA. CDR3 length equals 19 residues. Here the CDR3 DNA reads TGTGCCAGCAGCCTTAACCACCCGACAGGATCCGCATTGAACACTGAAGCTTTCTTT. This codes for CASSLNHPTGSALNTEAFF.

As to this clonotype: This may be a read error: a much more frequent sequence differs by one nucleotide. The CDR3 end shows no conserved phenylalanine or tryptophan, and so a read error is likely. The J gene is TRBJ1-2, the V gene TRBV12-3 or TRBV12-4, with TRBD1 identical over 8 bases. The CDR3 loop spans 15 amino acids. Trimming removed 6 bases from V and 3 bases from J; junction bases left unmatched: 9. The CDR3 loop reads CASSRGTGAHYGYTL. DNA for the CDR3: TGTGCCAGCAGCCGAGGGACAGGTGCTCACTATGGCTACACCCTC.